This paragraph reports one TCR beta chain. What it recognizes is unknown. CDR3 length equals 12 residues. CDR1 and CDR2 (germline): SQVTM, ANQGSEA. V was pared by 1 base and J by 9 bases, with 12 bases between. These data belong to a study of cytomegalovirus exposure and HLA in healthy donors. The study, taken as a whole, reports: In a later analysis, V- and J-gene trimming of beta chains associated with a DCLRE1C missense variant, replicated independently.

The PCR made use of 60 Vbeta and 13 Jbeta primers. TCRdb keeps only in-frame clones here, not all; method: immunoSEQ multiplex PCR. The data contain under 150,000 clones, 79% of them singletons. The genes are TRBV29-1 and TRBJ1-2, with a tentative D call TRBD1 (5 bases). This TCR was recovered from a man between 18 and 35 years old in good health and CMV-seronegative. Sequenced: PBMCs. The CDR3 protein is CSVEGQGRRYTF. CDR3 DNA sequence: TGCAGCGTTGAAGGGCAGGGTAGGCGCTACACCTTC.